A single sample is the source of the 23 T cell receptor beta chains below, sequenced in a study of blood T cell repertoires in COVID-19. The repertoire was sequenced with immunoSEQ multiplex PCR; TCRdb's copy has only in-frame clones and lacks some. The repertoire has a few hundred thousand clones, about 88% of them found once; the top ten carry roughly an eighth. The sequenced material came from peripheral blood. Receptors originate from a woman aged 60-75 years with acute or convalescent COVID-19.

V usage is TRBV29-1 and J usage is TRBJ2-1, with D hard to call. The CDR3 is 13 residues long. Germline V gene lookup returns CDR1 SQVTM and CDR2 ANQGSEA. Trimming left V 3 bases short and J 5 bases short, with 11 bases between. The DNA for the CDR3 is TGCAGCGTTGATACAGTTATTGACAATGAGCAGTTCTTC. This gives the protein CSVDTVIDNEQFF.

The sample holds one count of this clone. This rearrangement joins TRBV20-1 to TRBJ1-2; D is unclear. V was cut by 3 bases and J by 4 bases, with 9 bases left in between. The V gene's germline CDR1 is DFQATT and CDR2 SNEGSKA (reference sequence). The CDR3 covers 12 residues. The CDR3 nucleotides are TGCAGTGCTAGTCTGACTATCTATGGCTACACCTTC. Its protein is CSASLTIYGYTF.

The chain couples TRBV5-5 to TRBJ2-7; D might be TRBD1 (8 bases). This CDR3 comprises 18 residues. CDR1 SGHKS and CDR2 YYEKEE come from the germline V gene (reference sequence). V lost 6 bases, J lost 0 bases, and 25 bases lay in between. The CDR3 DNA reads TGTGCCAGCAACCCGGGACAGGCGAAGCGGGGTCCCTCCTACGAGCAGTACTTC. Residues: CASNPGQAKRGPSYEQYF.

CDR3 sequence: CASSQGGLASGTEAFF. DNA of the CDR3: TGTGCCAGCAGCCAAGGCGGGTTAGCGTCGGGCACTGAAGCTTTCTTT. The chain carries TRBV14 and TRBJ1-1; D is undetermined. Germline values: CDR1 SGHDN, CDR2 FVKESK. Trimming cost V 1 base and J 4 bases, with 16 bases left between them. The length of the CDR3 is 16 residues.

The CDR3 is CASSSGQRPFF. The CDR3 region has the DNA TGTGCCAGCAGCTCGGGACAGCGACCTTTCTTT. The V gene is TRBV7-2, the J gene TRBJ1-1; the match to TRBD1 covers 7 bases. The J segment lost 12 bases and the V segment lost 4 bases, leaving 5 bases of the junction unmatched. This CDR3 contains 11 residues. Germline CDR1 SGHTA, CDR2 FQGNSA.

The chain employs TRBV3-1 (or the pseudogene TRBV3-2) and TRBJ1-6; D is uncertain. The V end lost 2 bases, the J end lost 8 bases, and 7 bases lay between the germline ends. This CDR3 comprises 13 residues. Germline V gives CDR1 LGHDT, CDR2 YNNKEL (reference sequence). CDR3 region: CASSQYQDSPLHF. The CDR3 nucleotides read TGTGCCAGCAGCCAATATCAGGATTCACCCCTCCACTTT.

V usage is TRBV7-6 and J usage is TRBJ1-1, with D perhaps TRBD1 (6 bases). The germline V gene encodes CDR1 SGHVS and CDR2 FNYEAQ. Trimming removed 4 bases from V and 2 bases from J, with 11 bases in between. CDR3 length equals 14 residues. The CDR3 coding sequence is TGTGCCAGCAGCTCGACAGGAGTCAACACTGAAGCTTTCTTT. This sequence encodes CASSSTGVNTEAFF.

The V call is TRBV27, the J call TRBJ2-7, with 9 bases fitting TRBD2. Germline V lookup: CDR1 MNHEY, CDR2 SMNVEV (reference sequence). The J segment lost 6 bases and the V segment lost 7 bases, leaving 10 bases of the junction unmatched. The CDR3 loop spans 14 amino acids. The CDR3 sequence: CASTRAGGGGEQYF. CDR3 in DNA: TGTGCCAGCACCCGGGCGGGGGGGGGAGGCGAGCAGTACTTC.

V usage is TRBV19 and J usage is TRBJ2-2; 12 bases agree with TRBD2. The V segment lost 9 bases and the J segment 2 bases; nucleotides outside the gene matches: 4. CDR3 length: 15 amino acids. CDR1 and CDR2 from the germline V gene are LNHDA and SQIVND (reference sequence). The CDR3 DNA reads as TGTGCCAGCACTAGCGGGGGGTCCAACACCGGGGAGCTGTTTTTT. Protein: CASTSGGSNTGELFF.

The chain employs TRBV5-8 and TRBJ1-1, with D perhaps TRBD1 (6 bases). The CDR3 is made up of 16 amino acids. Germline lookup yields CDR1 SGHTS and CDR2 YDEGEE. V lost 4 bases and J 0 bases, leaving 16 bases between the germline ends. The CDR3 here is CASSTWTADMNTEAFF. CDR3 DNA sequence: TGTGCCAGCAGCACGTGGACAGCCGACATGAACACTGAAGCTTTCTTT.

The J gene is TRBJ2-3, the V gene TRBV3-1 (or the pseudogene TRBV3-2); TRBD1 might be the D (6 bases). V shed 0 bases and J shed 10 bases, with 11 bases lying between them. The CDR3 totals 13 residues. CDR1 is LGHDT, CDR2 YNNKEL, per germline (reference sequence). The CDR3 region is CASSQEGGTAQYF. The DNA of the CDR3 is TGTGCCAGCAGCCAAGAAGGGGGAACGGCGCAGTATTTT.

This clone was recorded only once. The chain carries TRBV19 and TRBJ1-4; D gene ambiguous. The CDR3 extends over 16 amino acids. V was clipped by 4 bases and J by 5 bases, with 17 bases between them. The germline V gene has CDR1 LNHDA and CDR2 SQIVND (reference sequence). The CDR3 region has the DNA TGTGCCAGTAGTAGAACAATCCGGGTTAAAAATGAAAAACTGTTTTTT. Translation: CASSRTIRVKNEKLFF.

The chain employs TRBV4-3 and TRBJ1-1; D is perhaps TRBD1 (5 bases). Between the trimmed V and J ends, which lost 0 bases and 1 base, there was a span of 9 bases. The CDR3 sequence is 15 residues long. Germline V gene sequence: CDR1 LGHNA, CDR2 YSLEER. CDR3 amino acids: CASSQDGHPNTEAFF. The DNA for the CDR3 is TGCGCCAGCAGCCAAGACGGACATCCGAACACTGAAGCTTTCTTT.

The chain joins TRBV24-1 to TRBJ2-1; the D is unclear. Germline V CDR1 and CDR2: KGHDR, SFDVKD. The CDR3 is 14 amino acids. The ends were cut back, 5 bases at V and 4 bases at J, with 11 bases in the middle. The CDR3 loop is CATSAPPGYNEQFF. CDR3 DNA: TGTGCCACCAGTGCCCCTCCGGGTTACAATGAGCAGTTCTTC.

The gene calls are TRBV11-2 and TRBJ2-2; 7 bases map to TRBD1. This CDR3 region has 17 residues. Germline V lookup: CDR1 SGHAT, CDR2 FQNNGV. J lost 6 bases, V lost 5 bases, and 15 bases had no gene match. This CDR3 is CASSLHGRGWVAGELFF. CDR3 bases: TGTGCCAGCAGCCTCCACGGCAGGGGGTGGGTTGCCGGGGAGCTGTTTTTT.

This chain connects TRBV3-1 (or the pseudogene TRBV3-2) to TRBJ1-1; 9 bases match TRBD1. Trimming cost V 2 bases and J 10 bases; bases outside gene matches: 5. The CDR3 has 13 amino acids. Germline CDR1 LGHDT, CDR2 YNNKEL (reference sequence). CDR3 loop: CASSQLQGASAFF. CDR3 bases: TGTGCCAGCAGCCAATTACAGGGGGCATCAGCTTTCTTT.

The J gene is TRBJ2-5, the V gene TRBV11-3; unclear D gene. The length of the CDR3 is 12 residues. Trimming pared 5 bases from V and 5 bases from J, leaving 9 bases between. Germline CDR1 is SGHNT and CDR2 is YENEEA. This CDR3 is CASSRDSETQYF. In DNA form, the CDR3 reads TGTGCCAGCAGCCGAGATTCTGAGACCCAGTACTTC.

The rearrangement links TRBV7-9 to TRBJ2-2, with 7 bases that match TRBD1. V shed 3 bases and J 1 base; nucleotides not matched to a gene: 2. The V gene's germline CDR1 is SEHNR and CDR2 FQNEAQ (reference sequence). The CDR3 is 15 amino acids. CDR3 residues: CASSFGTVNTGELFF. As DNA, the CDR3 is TGTGCCAGCAGCTTCGGGACAGTGAACACCGGGGAGCTGTTTTTT. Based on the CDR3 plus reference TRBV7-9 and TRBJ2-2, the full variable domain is DTGVSQNPRHKITKRGQNVTFRCDPISEHNRLYWYRQTLGQGPEFLTYFQNEAQLEKSRLLSDRFSAERPKGSFSTLEIQRTEQGDSAMYLCASSFGTVNTGELFFGEGSRLTVL.

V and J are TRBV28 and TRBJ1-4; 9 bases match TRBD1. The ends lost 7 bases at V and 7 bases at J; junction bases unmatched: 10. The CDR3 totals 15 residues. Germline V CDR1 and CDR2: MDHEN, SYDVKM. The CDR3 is CASIGPGQGSEKLFF. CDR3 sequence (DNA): TGTGCCAGCATCGGTCCGGGACAGGGATCTGAAAAACTGTTTTTT.

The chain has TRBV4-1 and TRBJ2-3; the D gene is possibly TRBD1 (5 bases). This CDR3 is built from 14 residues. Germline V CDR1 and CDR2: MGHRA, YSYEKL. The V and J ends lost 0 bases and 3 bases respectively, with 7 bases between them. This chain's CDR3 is CASSQEDTTDTQYF. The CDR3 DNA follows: TGCGCCAGCAGCCAAGAGGACACGACAGATACGCAGTATTTT.

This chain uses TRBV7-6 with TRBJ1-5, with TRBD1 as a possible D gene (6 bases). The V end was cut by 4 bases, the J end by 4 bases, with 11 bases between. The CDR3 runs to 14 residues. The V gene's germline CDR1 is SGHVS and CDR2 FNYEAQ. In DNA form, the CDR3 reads TGTGCCAGCAGCTCTCAGGGGCAGAATCAGCCCCAGCATTTT. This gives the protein CASSSQGQNQPQHF. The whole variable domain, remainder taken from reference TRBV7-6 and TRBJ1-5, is GAGVSQSPRYKVTKRGQDVALRCDPISGHVSLYWYRQALGQGPEFLTYFNYEAQQDKSGLPNDRFSAERPEGSISTLTIQRTEQRDSAMYRCASSSQGQNQPQHFGDGTRLSIL.

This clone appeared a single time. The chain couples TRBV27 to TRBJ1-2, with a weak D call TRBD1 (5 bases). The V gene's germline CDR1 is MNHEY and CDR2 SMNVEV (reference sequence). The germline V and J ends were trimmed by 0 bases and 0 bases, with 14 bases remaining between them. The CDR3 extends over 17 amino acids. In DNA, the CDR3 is TGTGCCAGCAGTTTATCCTGGGGGGGAAATTCTAACTATGGCTACACCTTC. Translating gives CASSLSWGGNSNYGYTF.

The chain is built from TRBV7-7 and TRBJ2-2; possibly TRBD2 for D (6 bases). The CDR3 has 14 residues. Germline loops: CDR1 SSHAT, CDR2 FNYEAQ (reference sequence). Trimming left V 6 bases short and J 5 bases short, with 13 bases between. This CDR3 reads CASSSDYSTGELFF. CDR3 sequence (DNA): TGTGCCAGCAGTTCGGACTATAGTACCGGGGAGCTGTTTTTT.